Below, one TCR beta chain is given with its context. This entry belongs to a study of blood T cell repertoires in COVID-19. The assay was immunoSEQ multiplex PCR, and TCRdb's table has in-frame clones only and misses some. The table has roughly 220,000 clones, 86% seen once. The J segment lost 8 bases and the V segment lost 4 bases, leaving 6 bases of the junction unmatched. CDR3 length: 14 residues. Germline V lookup: CDR1 SGHTA, CDR2 FQGTGA. The sample comprised PBMCs or T cells enriched from blood (not recorded which). The receptor was isolated from a woman in her 40s with acute COVID-19. The chain combines TRBV7-3 with TRBJ2-1; 9 nucleotides match TRBD1. This CDR3 is CASSWGDRGDEQFF. DNA for the CDR3: TGTGCCAGCAGCTGGGGAGACAGGGGGGATGAGCAGTTCTTC.